This T cell receptor beta chain came from a study of T cells after yellow fever vaccination. TCRdb independently ran MiXCR on the 5' RACE reads; one entry per CDR3 protein. The table includes about 340,000 distinct CDR3 sequences, 12% detected once. The ends lost 6 bases at V and 6 bases at J; junction bases unmatched: 5. CDR3 length: 13 amino acids. Germline assignment: CDR1 SQVTM and CDR2 ANQGSEA. This clonotype was detected many times. This sample comprised CD4+ T cells sorted from PBMCs, obtained 15 days after the yellow fever booster vaccination. The chain couples TRBV29-1 to TRBJ1-6, with TRBD1 matching over 7 bases. The TCR comes from a man aged 18 to 35 who received the YFV17D yellow fever vaccine. In DNA, the CDR3 is TGCAGCGTAGGACAGGCCCTTAATTCACCCCTCCACTTT. Protein sequence: CSVGQALNSPLHF.